This T cell receptor beta chain was identified in a study of blood T cell repertoires in COVID-19. Study information: T cells, B-cell-depleted T cells, or PBMCs provided the cDNA or gDNA that served as material.

Original data processing: Scientists estimated how many nucleated cells there were by amplifying reference gene primers. TCRdb's table, derived via immunoSEQ multiplex PCR, lists solely in-frame clones and lacks some. V and J calls and clone size follow that table, whereas D and trimming were derived from the DNA. The table records tens of thousands of clones, 90% of them present only once. Sequencing was performed on peripheral blood. The source of this sequence is a woman between 35 and 50 years old with active COVID-19.

CDR3 protein: CASSLRQGQAFF. The CDR3 DNA reads as TGTGCCAGCAGCCTCCGACAGGGGCAAGCTTTCTTT. V is TRBV5-4 and J is TRBJ1-1; 8 positions match TRBD1. The V gene end was trimmed by 4 bases and the J gene end by 9 bases; junction bases not matched to a gene: 5. This CDR3 comprises 12 residues. CDR1 and CDR2 from the germline V gene are SGHNT and YYREEE (reference sequence).